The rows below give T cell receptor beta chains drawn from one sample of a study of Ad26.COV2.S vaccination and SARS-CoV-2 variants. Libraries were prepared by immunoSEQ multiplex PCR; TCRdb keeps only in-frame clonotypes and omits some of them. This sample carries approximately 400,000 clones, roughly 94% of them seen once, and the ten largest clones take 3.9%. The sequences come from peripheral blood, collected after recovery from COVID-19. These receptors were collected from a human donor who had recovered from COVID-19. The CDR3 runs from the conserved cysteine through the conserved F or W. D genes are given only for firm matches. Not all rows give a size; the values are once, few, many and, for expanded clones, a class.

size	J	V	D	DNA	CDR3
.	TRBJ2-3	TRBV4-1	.	TGCGCCAGCAGCCAAGGGTCGGCAGATACGCAGTATTTT	CASSQGSADTQYF
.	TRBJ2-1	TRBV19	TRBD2	TGTGCCAGTAGTATCCCGACTAGCGGGGGGAGCTCCTACAATGAGCAGTTCTTC	CASSIPTSGGSSYNEQFF
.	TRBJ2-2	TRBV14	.	TGTGCCAGCAGCCCGCTACCGGGGGGCCCGAACACCGGGGAGCTGTTTTTT	CASSPLPGGPNTGELFF
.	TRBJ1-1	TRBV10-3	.	TGTGCCATCAAAGGGCGGGGAGAAGGAGGAGTTGAGAACACTGAAGCTTTCTTT	CAIKGRGEGGVENTEAFF
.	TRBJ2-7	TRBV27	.	TGTGCCAGCAGCCCACTCAGGGCTACCTCCTACGAGCAGTACTTC	CASSPLRATSYEQYF
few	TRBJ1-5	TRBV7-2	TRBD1	TGTGCCAGCAGCTCGGGGACAGTAAGCAATCAGCCCCAGCATTTT	CASSSGTVSNQPQHF
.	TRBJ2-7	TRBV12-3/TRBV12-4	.	TGTGCCAGCAGTTTAGAGAGGAGGGACGAGCAGTACTTC	CASSLERRDEQYF
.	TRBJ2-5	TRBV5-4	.	TGTGCCAGCAGCTCCAGACAGGAAGAGACCCAGTACTTC	CASSSRQEETQYF
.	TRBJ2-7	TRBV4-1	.	TGCGCCAGCAGCCAAGTCGGCAGGGGGCGCCGGGGGGGAGTTTACGAGCAGTACTTC	CASSQVGRGRRGGVYEQYF
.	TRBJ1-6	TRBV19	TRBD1	TGTGCCAGTAGTCCCCAACAGGGGGCACGTTCCTATAATTCACCCCTCCACTTT	CASSPQQGARSYNSPLHF
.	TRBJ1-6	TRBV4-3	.	TGCGCCAGCAGCCAAGCCGTCGGGAGGTCACCCCTCCACTTT	CASSQAVGRSPLHF
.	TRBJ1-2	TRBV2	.	TGTGCCAGCAGTGAGGCGGGGTTGGATGGCTACACCTTC	CASSEAGLDGYTF
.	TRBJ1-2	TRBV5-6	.	TGTGCCAGCAGCTTGCGGGGGCAAGAGGGCTACACCTTC	CASSLRGQEGYTF
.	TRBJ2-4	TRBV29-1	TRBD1	TGCAGCGTTGAATCAGGACAGGGGGCGGGGGCCAAAAACATTCAGTACTTC	CSVESGQGAGAKNIQYF
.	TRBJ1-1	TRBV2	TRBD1	TGTGCCAGGTGGGACAGGGACACTGAAGCTTTCTTT	CARWDRDTEAFF
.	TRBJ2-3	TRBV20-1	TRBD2	TGCAGTGCTAGTCCCCTAGCGGGGGGTCCAGATACGCAGTATTTT	CSASPLAGGPDTQYF
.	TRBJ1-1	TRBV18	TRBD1	TGTGCAGGAGCGGGACAGAGGAACACTGAAGCTTTCTTT	CAGAGQRNTEAFF
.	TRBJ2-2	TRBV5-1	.	TGCGCCAGCAGAGGGGGGCTGAACACCGGGGAGCTGTTTTTT	CASRGGLNTGELFF
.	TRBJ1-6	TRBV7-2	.	TGTGCCAGCAGCTTGAAGAGGACGATTAGCTCCTATAATTCACCCCTCCACTTT	CASSLKRTISSYNSPLHF
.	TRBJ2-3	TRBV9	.	TGTGCCAGCGGGGGAAACACAGATACGCAGTATTTT	CASGGNTDTQYF
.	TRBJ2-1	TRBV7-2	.	TGTGCCAGCAGAGACCGCCCGGCGGGGCCAGATGAGCAGTTCTTC	CASRDRPAGPDEQFF
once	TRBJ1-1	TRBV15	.	TGTGCCACCAGCAGAGATAAGGGCAGGGAAAGAGCTTTCTTT	CATSRDKGRERAFF
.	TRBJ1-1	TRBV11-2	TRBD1	TGTGCCAGCAGTTCGATCCTGACAGGGAGCTCTGAAGCTTTCTTT	CASSSILTGSSEAFF
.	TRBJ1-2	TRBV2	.	TGTGCCAGCAGTGACAGCGCGCGGGTCTATGGCTACACCTTC	CASSDSARVYGYTF
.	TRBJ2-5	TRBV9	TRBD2	TGTGCCAGCAGCACTAGCGGGGGGTACCAAGAGACCCAGTACTTC	CASSTSGGYQETQYF
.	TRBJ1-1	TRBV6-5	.	TGTGCCAGCAGAAGCGACAGAGCCACTGAAGCTTTCTTT	CASRSDRATEAFF
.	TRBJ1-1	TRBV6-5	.	TGTGCCAGCAGGATCGGGGGAAAGGCTTTCTTT	CASRIGGKAFF
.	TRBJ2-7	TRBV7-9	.	TGTGCCAGCAGCCGAGCAAGCTACGAGCAGTACTTC	CASSRASYEQYF
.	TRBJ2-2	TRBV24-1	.	TGTGCCACCGCCACCGGGCTCAACACCGGGGAGCTGTTTTTT	CATATGLNTGELFF
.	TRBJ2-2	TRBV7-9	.	TGTGCCAGCAGCTCCGGTAGGACGAACACCGGGGAGCTGTTTTTT	CASSSGRTNTGELFF
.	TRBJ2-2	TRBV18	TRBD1	TGTGCCAGCTCACCTTTGGGACAGGGGGCGCCCGGGGAGCTGTTTTTT	CASSPLGQGAPGELFF
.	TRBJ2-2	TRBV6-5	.	TGTGCCAGCAGTTACTCTACTCGTGCCGGGGAGCTGTTTTTT	CASSYSTRAGELFF
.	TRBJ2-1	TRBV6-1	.	TGTGCCAGCAGTGAACGAGGAGATGAGCAGTTCTTC	CASSERGDEQFF
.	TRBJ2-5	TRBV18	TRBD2	TGTGCCAGCTCACCACAGCTAGCGGGAAGCCAAGAGACCCAGTACTTC	CASSPQLAGSQETQYF
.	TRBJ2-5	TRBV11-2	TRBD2	TGTGCCAGCAGCTTAGTCCTAGCGGAAGAGACCCAGTACTTC	CASSLVLAEETQYF